What follows is one TCR beta chain and its context. Its target is unknown. There are 16 residues in the CDR3. Germline V gene data show CDR1 as ENHRY and CDR2 as SYGVKD. Unmatched junction bases numbered 7, after V lost 0 bases and J lost 8 bases. Unique molecular identifiers were incorporated when the TCRbeta library was constructed. Using its own MiXCR run on the PCR reads, TCRdb lists one record per CDR3 protein. The sample holds fewer than 250,000 distinct CDR3 sequences, 7.5% to 9.5% seen once. The data derive from a study of T-cell reconstitution after alpha-beta-depleted transplantation in children. General observations from the study: A year post-transplant, T-cell counts and diversity derived mostly from newly produced T cells. From surviving recipient T cells and thymic progenitors came the high day-60 TCRbeta diversity observed in some patients. Expanded clones from the graft, numbering several hundred, reportedly supplied alpha-beta T cells about two months after transplant.

Here the sequenced sample was PBMCs, mostly from graft donor cells, taken 180 days after TCRalphabeta/CD19-depleted stem cell transplant. The origin of this receptor is a male patient between 5 and 17 years old who had a stem cell transplant for acute lymphoblastic leukemia, so the T cells may come from the graft donor. This chain joins TRBV10-3 and TRBJ2-1, with TRBD2 identical over 10 bases. This chain's CDR3 is CAISESTSGGADEQFF. CDR3 nucleotide sequence: TGTGCCATCAGTGAGTCGACAAGCGGGGGGGCCGATGAGCAGTTCTTC.